This T cell receptor (beta chain) was profiled in a study of cytomegalovirus exposure and HLA in healthy donors. Findings and limits, study-wide: In vitro confirmation showed three CMV-associated chains to be CMV antigen specific. Despite most TCR sequences being rare, some public TCRs occurred in many donors.

Vbeta (60) and Jbeta (13) primers were used in the PCR. Profiling relied on immunoSEQ multiplex PCR, and the TCRdb table lists in-frame clones only, not all of them. This table has more than 100,000 clones, about three quarters appearing once. In the case of this clone: Its antigen is undetermined.

The germline V and J ends were trimmed by 6 bases and 1 base, with 15 bases remaining between them. The germline gives CDR1 MDHEN, CDR2 SYDVKM. The CDR3 runs 15 residues. The sample was PBMCs. This chain links TRBV28 with TRBJ1-1; D is unresolved. This TCR was recovered from a man between 50 and 59 years old in good health and CMV-seropositive. This CDR3 reads CASRYVARENTEAFF. Here the CDR3 DNA reads TGTGCCAGCAGATACGTTGCCCGAGAGAACACTGAAGCTTTCTTT.